The rows below give T cell receptor beta chains drawn from one sample of a study of blood T cell repertoires in COVID-19. Libraries were prepared by immunoSEQ multiplex PCR; TCRdb keeps only in-frame clonotypes and omits some of them. The repertoire consists of approximately 180,000 clones, with more than 65% occurring once and the leading ten covering about a sixth. The sequencing input was PBMCs or T cells enriched from blood (not recorded which). Receptor source: a woman in her 50s with acute COVID-19. Both conserved end residues are part of each CDR3. The D gene is left open where the match is weak. Some rows mark clone size as missing; the rest say once, few, many or name a class of expanded clone.

>TRBD1|-|TRBV29-1|TRBJ1-5
CSVEVGQGQPQHF
TGCAGCGTTGAGGTGGGACAGGGACAGCCCCAGCATTTT
>-|-|TRBV3-1/TRBV3-2|TRBJ1-4
CASSPHFGRLFF
TGTGCCAGCAGCCCGCATTTTGGCCGACTGTTTTTT
>-|once|TRBV7-2|TRBJ2-1
CASSSSRILASPNEQFF
TGTGCCAGCAGCTCCTCGAGAATTCTGGCTAGTCCAAATGAGCAGTTCTTC
>-|-|TRBV6-2/TRBV6-3|TRBJ2-3
CASSYGAVSTDTQYF
TGTGCCAGCAGTTACGGGGCGGTTAGCACAGATACGCAGTATTTT
>-|-|TRBV2|TRBJ1-1
CASSVRGRNTEAFF
TGTGCCAGCAGTGTAAGAGGCCGAAACACTGAAGCTTTCTTT
>TRBD2|-|TRBV28|TRBJ2-1
CASGDYDEQFF
TGTGCCAGCGGGGACTACGATGAGCAGTTCTTC
>TRBD1|-|TRBV6-5|TRBJ1-1
CASGTDRGEAFF
TGTGCCAGCGGGACCGACAGGGGCGAAGCTTTCTTT
>TRBD1|-|TRBV7-8|TRBJ1-3
CASSSRTGGFGGNTIYF
TGTGCCAGCAGCTCGAGGACAGGGGGCTTTGGTGGAAACACCATATATTTT
>-|-|TRBV5-5|TRBJ1-1
CASSLASTEAFF
TGTGCCAGCAGCTTGGCCTCCACTGAAGCTTTCTTT
>-|-|TRBV19|TRBJ1-2
CASTIPGYGYGYTF
TGTGCCAGTACCATCCCAGGGTATGGCTATGGCTACACCTTC
>-|-|TRBV7-2|TRBJ2-1
CASSFGGGAPNEQFF
TGTGCCAGCAGCTTTGGAGGGGGGGCCCCGAATGAGCAGTTCTTC
>TRBD1|-|TRBV6-6|TRBJ1-1
CAGRTGETEAFF
TGTGCCGGGCGGACAGGGGAGACTGAAGCTTTCTTT
>-|-|TRBV19|TRBJ2-5
CASSPIWDTGQETQYF
TGTGCCAGTAGCCCGATTTGGGACACTGGCCAAGAGACCCAGTACTTC
>-|-|TRBV7-3|TRBJ2-3
CASSLGPRLSTDTQYF
TGTGCCAGCAGCTTAGGGCCCCGGTTAAGCACAGATACGCAGTATTTT
>TRBD1|-|TRBV5-4|TRBJ1-2
CASRGGTGGNYGYTF
TGTGCCAGCAGGGGTGGGACAGGGGGGAACTATGGCTACACCTTC
>TRBD2|few|TRBV3-1/TRBV3-2|TRBJ2-3
CASCLGLAGVTQYF
TGTGCCAGCTGCCTGGGGCTAGCGGGGGTTACGCAGTATTTT
>-|-|TRBV28|TRBJ2-4
CASSFPQGARGNIQYF
TGTGCCAGCAGTTTCCCCCAGGGGGCGCGGGGGAACATTCAGTACTTC
>-|-|TRBV19|TRBJ1-2
CASSMGMRGSNYGYTF
TGTGCCAGTAGTATGGGAATGAGAGGGTCCAACTATGGCTACACCTTC
>-|-|TRBV7-2|TRBJ2-5
CASPQSSRYF
TGTGCCAGCCCACAATCCTCTCGGTACTTC
>-|-|TRBV14|TRBJ2-2
CASSQHRVVSDTGELFF
TGTGCCAGCAGCCAACACAGGGTCGTAAGCGACACCGGGGAGCTGTTTTTT
>TRBD2|-|TRBV2|TRBJ2-2
CASSATSGATGELFF
TGTGCCAGCAGTGCCACTAGCGGAGCTACCGGGGAGCTGTTTTTT
>-|few|TRBV28|TRBJ1-3
CASSLLQGQGNTIYF
TGTGCCAGCAGTTTGTTACAGGGCCAAGGAAACACCATATATTTT
>-|-|TRBV28|TRBJ2-1
CASSSSPLTVQGKQFF
TGTGCCAGCAGTTCCTCCCCATTAACTGTGCAGGGGAAGCAGTTCTTC